The rows below give T cell receptor beta chains drawn from one sample of a study of radiotherapy plus CTLA-4 blockade in lung cancer. Profiling relied on immunoSEQ multiplex PCR, and the TCRdb table lists in-frame clones only, not all of them. The sample has around 59,000 clones, under 75% seen once. Sequenced material: peripheral blood, taken from a patient treated with radiotherapy plus ipilimumab. The receptors here all came from a human donor with non-small cell lung cancer whose response to radiotherapy plus ipilimumab could not be evaluated. CDR3s include the opening cysteine and the closing phenylalanine or tryptophan. The D gene is left open where the match is weak. Rows give clone size only sometimes, using once, few, many, or a class for an expanded clone.

abundance: few; v_gene: TRBV4-1; d_gene: -; j_gene: TRBJ1-4; CDR3nt: TGCGCCAGCAGCCAGGTCCTAAATGAAAAACTGTTTTTT; CDR3aa: CASSQVLNEKLFF
abundance: -; v_gene: TRBV5-1; d_gene: TRBD2; j_gene: TRBJ2-7; CDR3nt: TGCGCCAGCAGCCCCCTTGGGACTAGCGCCCAAGAGCAGTACTTC; CDR3aa: CASSPLGTSAQEQYF
abundance: -; v_gene: TRBV27; d_gene: -; j_gene: TRBJ1-6; CDR3nt: TGTGCCAGCAGGGCAGGGGTGAATTCACCCCTCCACTTT; CDR3aa: CASRAGVNSPLHF
abundance: -; v_gene: TRBV5-6; d_gene: -; j_gene: TRBJ2-1; CDR3nt: TGTGCCAGCAGACTTAGCGGAAAGTACAATGAGCAGTTCTTC; CDR3aa: CASRLSGKYNEQFF
abundance: -; v_gene: TRBV2; d_gene: TRBD2; j_gene: TRBJ2-1; CDR3nt: TGTGCCAGCAGTGAAGCGTTGGGACTAGCGAAGAATGAGCAGTTCTTC; CDR3aa: CASSEALGLAKNEQFF
abundance: -; v_gene: TRBV12-5; d_gene: TRBD2; j_gene: TRBJ2-3; CDR3nt: TGTGCTAGTGGTTTGCCGGAGGCGGGAGGGCCCATGGGCACAGATACGCAGTATTTT; CDR3aa: CASGLPEAGGPMGTDTQYF
abundance: -; v_gene: TRBV14; d_gene: -; j_gene: TRBJ2-7; CDR3nt: TGTGCCAGCAGCCAAGGCTCCAGCAGGGACTACGAGCAGTACTTC; CDR3aa: CASSQGSSRDYEQYF
abundance: -; v_gene: TRBV18; d_gene: TRBD2; j_gene: TRBJ2-1; CDR3nt: TGTGCCAGCTTTTCCGGAAGCGGGAGGGCCTCAGATGAGCAGTTCTTC; CDR3aa: CASFSGSGRASDEQFF
abundance: -; v_gene: TRBV6-4; d_gene: TRBD2; j_gene: TRBJ2-2; CDR3nt: TGTGCCAGCAGTGAGAACGTAGCGGGAGGGCCGGATACCGGGGAGCTGTTTTTT; CDR3aa: CASSENVAGGPDTGELFF
abundance: few; v_gene: TRBV6-5; d_gene: TRBD1; j_gene: TRBJ1-2; CDR3nt: TGTGCCAGCAGTTACTTAAGGACAGGGGGGAGCTATGGCTACACCTTC; CDR3aa: CASSYLRTGGSYGYTF
abundance: -; v_gene: TRBV5-8; d_gene: -; j_gene: TRBJ1-2; CDR3nt: TGTGCCAGCAGACGTGACACGAACAACTATGGCTACACCTTC; CDR3aa: CASRRDTNNYGYTF
abundance: few; v_gene: TRBV6-6; d_gene: -; j_gene: TRBJ1-4; CDR3nt: TGTGCCAGCACCGACAGCGCAACTAATGAAAAACTGTTTTTT; CDR3aa: CASTDSATNEKLFF
abundance: -; v_gene: TRBV9; d_gene: TRBD1; j_gene: TRBJ1-2; CDR3nt: TGTGCCAGCAGCACGACAGGGGGCAGCGGCTACACCTTC; CDR3aa: CASSTTGGSGYTF
abundance: -; v_gene: TRBV5-1; d_gene: TRBD1; j_gene: TRBJ1-2; CDR3nt: TGCGCCAGCAGCGATGACAGGGGGCATGGGTATGGCTACACCTTC; CDR3aa: CASSDDRGHGYGYTF
abundance: few; v_gene: TRBV29-1; d_gene: -; j_gene: TRBJ1-2; CDR3nt: TGCAGCGTTGAAGTTCCCGGACAGCCTTATGGCTACACCTTC; CDR3aa: CSVEVPGQPYGYTF
abundance: -; v_gene: TRBV27; d_gene: -; j_gene: TRBJ2-2; CDR3nt: TGTGCCATCAAGGGGGGGGGCACCGGGGAGCTGTTTTTT; CDR3aa: CAIKGGGTGELFF
abundance: few; v_gene: TRBV5-1; d_gene: -; j_gene: TRBJ2-2; CDR3nt: TGTGCCAGCAGCTTGGGTCAGGGATACACCGGGGAGCTGTTTTTT; CDR3aa: CASSLGQGYTGELFF
abundance: -; v_gene: TRBV13; d_gene: -; j_gene: TRBJ1-3; CDR3nt: TGTGCCAGCAGCTTAGGGGGTCAGGGAATCGGAAACACCATATATTTT; CDR3aa: CASSLGGQGIGNTIYF
abundance: -; v_gene: TRBV6-4; d_gene: TRBD2; j_gene: TRBJ2-1; CDR3nt: TGTGCCAGCTCTAGCGGGAGGGCCCGGGATGAGCAGTTCTTC; CDR3aa: CASSSGRARDEQFF
abundance: -; v_gene: TRBV7-9; d_gene: -; j_gene: TRBJ1-2; CDR3nt: TGTGCCAGCAGCTCGGGGCAGGGAGGGAATTATGGCTACACCTTC; CDR3aa: CASSSGQGGNYGYTF
abundance: -; v_gene: TRBV5-1; d_gene: TRBD1; j_gene: TRBJ1-2; CDR3nt: TGCGCCAGCAGTGTACAGGGGGGAAACTATGGCTACACCTTC; CDR3aa: CASSVQGGNYGYTF
abundance: -; v_gene: TRBV9; d_gene: TRBD2; j_gene: TRBJ2-3; CDR3nt: TGTGCCAGCAGCCCAGGGCGGCGGGGGAGCACAGATACGCAGTATTTT; CDR3aa: CASSPGRRGSTDTQYF
abundance: few; v_gene: TRBV19; d_gene: TRBD2; j_gene: TRBJ2-2; CDR3nt: TGTGCCAGTAGTATAGATTTCCTAGCGGGAACCACCGGGGAGCTGTTTTTT; CDR3aa: CASSIDFLAGTTGELFF
abundance: few; v_gene: TRBV10-1; d_gene: -; j_gene: TRBJ1-2; CDR3nt: TGCGCCAGCAGTGAGTCCGGAGGGCACGATGGCTACACCTTC; CDR3aa: CASSESGGHDGYTF
abundance: -; v_gene: TRBV19; d_gene: -; j_gene: TRBJ1-5; CDR3nt: TGTGCCAGTAGTATAAGCACAGGCTCCAATCAGCCCCAGCATTTT; CDR3aa: CASSISTGSNQPQHF
abundance: -; v_gene: TRBV7-6; d_gene: -; j_gene: TRBJ1-6; CDR3nt: TGTGCCAGCAGCTTACAGGGCAGGGATAGCTCCTATAATTCACCCCTCCACTTT; CDR3aa: CASSLQGRDSSYNSPLHF
abundance: medium-sized; v_gene: TRBV21-1; d_gene: -; j_gene: TRBJ1-5; CDR3nt: TGTGCCAGCAGGCCTTTGGACAGGGCGAATCAGCCCCAGCATTTT; CDR3aa: CASRPLDRANQPQHF
abundance: once; v_gene: TRBV5-1; d_gene: -; j_gene: TRBJ1-1; CDR3nt: TGCGCCAGCAGCTTAGGGGTTATAGGCACTGAAGCTTTCTTT; CDR3aa: CASSLGVIGTEAFF
abundance: -; v_gene: TRBV6-1; d_gene: -; j_gene: TRBJ2-5; CDR3nt: TGTGCCAGCAGTCACGGACAGACACAAGAGACCCAGTACTTC; CDR3aa: CASSHGQTQETQYF
abundance: few; v_gene: TRBV28; d_gene: -; j_gene: TRBJ1-2; CDR3nt: TGTGCCAGCAGTGTGTGGAGGACCGATGGCTACACCTTC; CDR3aa: CASSVWRTDGYTF
abundance: -; v_gene: TRBV19; d_gene: -; j_gene: TRBJ1-4; CDR3nt: TGTGCCAGTGCCGGGACAACTAATGAAAAACTGTTTTTT; CDR3aa: CASAGTTNEKLFF
abundance: -; v_gene: TRBV5-6; d_gene: TRBD2; j_gene: TRBJ2-7; CDR3nt: TGTGCCAGCAGCTTGCCTCTAGCGGGAGATTCCTACGAGCAGTACTTC; CDR3aa: CASSLPLAGDSYEQYF
abundance: -; v_gene: TRBV7-6; d_gene: -; j_gene: TRBJ1-1; CDR3nt: TGTGCCAGCAGCTTATTTAGCCAGGGAAATCGAGATCGATCTGAAGCTTTCTTT; CDR3aa: CASSLFSQGNRDRSEAFF
abundance: -; v_gene: TRBV6-1; d_gene: -; j_gene: TRBJ2-7; CDR3nt: TGTGCCAGCGGCGGCGGATATTCCGAGCAGTACTTC; CDR3aa: CASGGGYSEQYF
abundance: -; v_gene: TRBV7-2; d_gene: TRBD1; j_gene: TRBJ1-2; CDR3nt: TGTGCCAGCAGCCCGGGACAGGGTCTCGGCTACACCTTC; CDR3aa: CASSPGQGLGYTF
abundance: -; v_gene: TRBV19; d_gene: TRBD2; j_gene: TRBJ2-1; CDR3nt: TGTGCCAGTACCCTGGGAAATAGCGGGGTTGAGCAGTTCTTC; CDR3aa: CASTLGNSGVEQFF
abundance: -; v_gene: TRBV25-1; d_gene: TRBD1; j_gene: TRBJ2-7; CDR3nt: TGTGCCAGCAGTGAACCGGGGACAGGGGGTCCCTACGAGCAGTACTTC; CDR3aa: CASSEPGTGGPYEQYF
abundance: -; v_gene: TRBV5-1; d_gene: -; j_gene: TRBJ1-1; CDR3nt: TGCGCCAGCAGCTTGCAGTCGAACACTGAAGCTTTCTTT; CDR3aa: CASSLQSNTEAFF
abundance: -; v_gene: TRBV4-2; d_gene: TRBD1; j_gene: TRBJ2-7; CDR3nt: TGTGCCAGCAGCCCTCGTTTACAGGGGGCCTACGAGCAGTACTTC; CDR3aa: CASSPRLQGAYEQYF
abundance: -; v_gene: TRBV5-1; d_gene: -; j_gene: TRBJ1-2; CDR3nt: TGCGCCAGCAGCCCTGATGGTGAGGTCTATGGCTACACCTTC; CDR3aa: CASSPDGEVYGYTF
abundance: -; v_gene: TRBV29-1; d_gene: TRBD1; j_gene: TRBJ2-6; CDR3nt: TGCAGCGTCGAGGGGGCGCGAGGGGCCAACGTCCTGACTTTC; CDR3aa: CSVEGARGANVLTF
abundance: few; v_gene: TRBV27; d_gene: TRBD2; j_gene: TRBJ2-7; CDR3nt: TGTGCCAGCAGTTTATTTCCCGGGACTAGCGACTACGAGCAGTACTTC; CDR3aa: CASSLFPGTSDYEQYF
abundance: -; v_gene: TRBV10-3; d_gene: -; j_gene: TRBJ1-6; CDR3nt: TGTGCCATCAGTGGAGAACAGAGCCTAAATTCACCCCTCCACTTT; CDR3aa: CAISGEQSLNSPLHF
abundance: -; v_gene: TRBV6-4; d_gene: -; j_gene: TRBJ2-1; CDR3nt: TGTGCCAGCAGTGACTCCCAGCGGACCCCCGGTAATGAGCAGTTCTTC; CDR3aa: CASSDSQRTPGNEQFF
abundance: -; v_gene: TRBV5-7; d_gene: -; j_gene: TRBJ2-5; CDR3nt: TGTGCCAGCAGCTCTACAGTATCCCAAGAGACCCAGTACTTC; CDR3aa: CASSSTVSQETQYF